Sequencing of this T cell receptor (beta chain) was carried out in a study of T cell clonotyping in hematopoietic cell transplantation (dated by TCRdb to the early 2020s). General notes on the study: A total of roughly 130 blood samples were collected in the study from around 40 consecutive transplant recipients and their related donors. Recruitment of patients was conducted between 2015 and early 2017, and follow-up was continued until September 2020 or death.

Worth noting for this clone: There is no known antigen for this receptor. Base quality data are lacking; no much larger clone is found one base away.

TCR beta CDR3 regions were amplified from genomic DNA with the immunoSEQ assay, a bias-controlled multiplex PCR using V- and J-specific primers. A second PCR step added a proprietary barcode and Illumina adapter sequences to the CDR3 amplicons. CDR3 libraries were sequenced on an Illumina MiSeq instrument. In the original analysis: Export and quality control were performed with immunoSEQ Analyzer 3.0, and downstream analyses were performed with R Bioconductor and Immunarch. Only productive rearrangements in the normalized downsampled data set were used to calculate repertoire metrics. Pathologically expanded clonotypes were defined as those larger than 5 templates in the normalized cohort. Repertoire diversity was measured with the Inverse Simpson Index. To capture all clonotypes, CMV-specificity analyses were performed on the non-normalized data set. TCRdb took over this immuneACCESS table, retaining in-frame rearrangements with V and J assigned. Such tables are incomplete; in checked studies, under half of the missing clones stem from an unresolved V gene, and the remainder is unexplained. V, J and clone size derive from that table, while D and trimming were established from the DNA sequence. The sample table shows around 4,900 clones, and roughly 96% are seen once. Of the sample, 2.6% is held by the ten largest clones.

The sample's time point, from its label and the paper: 100 days after allo-HCT. Blood samples were obtained from recipients approximately 28 days before transplant and at days 30, 100 and 180 after transplant. Nuclei Lysis Solution was used to extract genomic DNA from fresh or cryopreserved unfractionated peripheral blood mononuclear cells. The research as a whole found: Recipient TCR diversity fell after transplant, with pathologically expanded clonotypes rising progressively from day 30 to day 180. The sample size was limited and the cells went unsorted, which meant the CD4 and CD8 repertoire contributions could not be told apart. Broader posttransplant TCR repertoire diversity was predicted by donor and pretransplant recipient Inverse Simpson Index values. Only a small fraction of recipient repertoires overlapped donor repertoires, with over 95% appearing de novo at the given depth.

For this chain, trimming is 3 bases at the V end and 3 bases at the J end, and the number of junction bases without a gene match is 2. CDR1 and CDR2 were assigned from the germline V gene as SGHTA and FQGNSA. Including cysteine and phenylalanine, the CDR3 has 13 amino acids. The kept DNA is CDR3 alone, 39 bases in frame from the first base. The sequence came from a male patient aged 35 to 55 who had an allogeneic stem cell transplant from a related donor, so the T cells may come from the graft donor. Some clones in this sample may be carry-over from other donors' samples. This chain is built from TRBV7-2 and TRBJ2-7; the central 7 bases match TRBD1. Source: PBMCs, taken 100 days after allogeneic stem cell transplant. The bases read TGTGCCAGCAGCTTTGGACAGGACTACGAGCAGTACTTC. It translates to CASSFGQDYEQYF.